This record concerns one TCR beta chain sequence. Which antigen it targets is not known. No qualities accompany the bases; no much larger clone lies one base away. The germline V gene sets CDR1 to SGDLS and CDR2 to YYNGEE. Cut back by 0 bases and 2 bases, the V and J ends lie 9 bases apart. The CDR3 sequence holds 15 residues, the cysteine and phenylalanine included. Kept here is only the CDR3 DNA, which spans 45 bases and is read in frame from base 1. The entry originates in a study of blood T cells in healthy people across ages (dated by TCRdb to between 2014 and 2017). As for the study more broadly: In model experiments, template switching captured roughly one uniquely barcoded TCR beta cDNA molecule for every two T cells. To avoid experimental bias, donors of different ages were distributed randomly across sequencing lanes. Using the same blood draw, the study looked at two additional independent replicas of 1 million unique cDNA reads for two donors, one aged 18 to 30 and the other aged 80 or older. The study measured age-related changes in TCR beta repertoire diversity using deep sequencing normalized with unique cDNA molecular identifiers. The donors were split into four age groups: young (average 16 years), middle-aged (roughly 39), aged (more than 60) and long-lived (more than 80).

The approximately 41 donors, aged about 6 to 95 years, were systemically healthy Caucasian individuals from Russia. Each donor gave 9.5 to 10 milliliters of peripheral blood, drawn into EDTA-treated Vacutainer tubes. PBMCs were isolated by Ficoll-Paque density-gradient centrifugation, with at least 7 million obtained per sample. Total RNA, at least 5 micrograms per sample, was extracted from PBMCs with Trizol reagent. For every donor, flow cytometry on a PBMC aliquot measured the percentage of naive CD45RAhigh/CD27high T cells. Overall study outcomes, separate from this receptor: Because profiling used bulk unsorted PBMCs, naive and antigen-experienced compartments could not be compared conclusively. The long-lived group showed more naive CD4+ T cells, fewer expanded clones and increased TCR diversity than the aged group, suggesting age selection. Because the CMV infection status of the donors was unknown, age-related changes in expanded clonotypes may potentially have been confounded. As age increased, observed TCR beta diversity per million T cells dropped in a roughly linear way, and a significant reduction was already evident by age roughly 36. Estimates of total diversity based on one million sequenced T cells were regarded as lower bounds and as underestimates. There was a strong correlation between observed TCR beta diversity and the percentage of naive T cells measured by flow cytometry.

The method was 5' RACE. The sequencer listed for this sample is Illumina HiSeq 2500. The second PCR ran for about 6 to 11 cycles and used a J-beta primer mix along with a sample-barcoded 5' primer. A unique molecular identifier was introduced onto each TCR beta cDNA molecule by a template-switch 5' adaptor carrying 12 random nucleotides. Each sample yielded at least 3 million CDR3-containing paired-end reads. First-strand cDNA synthesis was performed from all RNA using the Mint cDNA synthesis kit, with priming by a TRBC-specific oligonucleotide. Following uracil-DNA glycosylase treatment, all cDNA underwent a first 18-cycle PCR with the universal primers M1SS and BC2_uni_R. The paper's data handling went like this. Each sample was normalized by randomly selecting 1 million high-quality reads, each carrying a distinct molecular identifier. Reads sharing molecular identifiers were discarded rather than binned into consensus sequences. CDR3 identification, clonotype clustering and error correction used MiTCR with a Q25 quality threshold and the strictest error-elimination algorithm. A nonparametric unseen species model with Euler transformation was used to estimate lower-bound total TCR beta diversity. TCRdb handled the public reads itself, with Q25 trimming in fastp and clone calling in MiXCR, and kept productive beta chains. Merged by CDR3 protein, the rows form single entries marked with the most common genes and DNA. It is TCRdb's table, rather than the study itself, that gives the V and J calls and clone size. In all, the sample holds 700,000 to 950,000 distinct CDR3 sequences, and roughly 44% of those were seen once. Under 25% of the sample is held by the ten biggest clonotypes.

The rearranged chain carries TRBV9 and TRBJ2-1, with TRBD2 perhaps the D gene, on 5 matching bases. The sample taken for sequencing was blood. This receptor was obtained from a woman aged 60-70 years in good health. DNA sequence: TGTGCCAGCAGCGTAGACGGGGAAGCCTACAATGAGCAGTTCTTC. This gives the protein CASSVDGEAYNEQFF.